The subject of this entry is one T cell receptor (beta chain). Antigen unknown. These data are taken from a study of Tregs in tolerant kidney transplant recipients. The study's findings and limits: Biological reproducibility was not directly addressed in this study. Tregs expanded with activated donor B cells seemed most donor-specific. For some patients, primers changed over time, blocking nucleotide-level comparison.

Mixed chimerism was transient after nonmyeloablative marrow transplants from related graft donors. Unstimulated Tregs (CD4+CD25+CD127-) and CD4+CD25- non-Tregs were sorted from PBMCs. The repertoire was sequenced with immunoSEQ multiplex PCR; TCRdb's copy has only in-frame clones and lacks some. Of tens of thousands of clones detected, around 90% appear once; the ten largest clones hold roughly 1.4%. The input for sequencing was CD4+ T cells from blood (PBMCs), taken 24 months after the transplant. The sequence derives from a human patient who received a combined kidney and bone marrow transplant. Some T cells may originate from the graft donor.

The CDR3 DNA reads TGCAGCGTTGAAGATCCTGGCAGGGTTAAGGAGACCCAGTACTTC. It is translated as CSVEDPGRVKETQYF. This chain links TRBV29-1 with TRBJ2-5, with D possibly matching TRBD1 (5 bases). CDR3 length equals 15 residues. The germline V gene has CDR1 SQVTM and CDR2 ANQGSEA. The V gene lost 0 bases and the J gene lost 5 bases, with 16 bases spanning the gap.